The rows below give T cell receptor beta chains drawn from one sample of a study of response to subunit inactivated influenza vaccine. Via MiXCR, TCRdb re-called the RT-PCR reads, giving one row per CDR3 protein. The data contain about 540,000 distinct CDR3 sequences, roughly 25% of them seen just once; the ten biggest clones take up roughly 2.8%. The same data also went into a second study, on T cells expressing NK-cell markers.

The sequencing used CD4+ T cells sorted from PBMCs, collected roughly 12 days after vaccination. The source is a man aged 45 to 65 who received an inactivated influenza vaccine. Each CDR3 is given with its conserved first and last residue. A D gene is named only where the DNA matches it firmly. The listing skips clone size in some rows; elsewhere it reads once, few, many or a size class.

j_call d_call v_call clone_size cdr3_aa cdr3_nt
TRBJ1-5 . TRBV25-1 few CASSGGGLQPQHF TGTGCCAGCAGTGGCGGGGGCTTGCAGCCCCAGCATTTT
TRBJ2-3 . TRBV28 . CASGEGGARSDTQYF TGTGCCAGCGGGGAAGGGGGGGCGAGGTCTGATACGCAGTATTTT
TRBJ1-1 . TRBV2 many CATGAEAFF TGTGCAACAGGCGCGGAAGCTTTCTTT
TRBJ2-2 TRBD2 TRBV10-3 few CATTRGLAGGTGELFF TGTGCCACCACGCGGGGACTAGCGGGAGGCACCGGGGAGCTGTTTTTT
TRBJ2-1 . TRBV12-2 few CASRLAVGSAHDEQFF TGTGCAAGTCGCCTAGCGGTGGGGAGCGCGCACGATGAGCAGTTCTTC
TRBJ2-7 . TRBV20-1 few CSATTGTPTHEQYF TGCAGTGCTACCACCGGGACTCCTACCCACGAGCAGTACTTC
TRBJ1-2 . TRBV12-3/TRBV12-4 . CASSFSARYGYTF TGTGCCAGCAGTTTTTCCGCCCGCTATGGCTACACCTTC
TRBJ2-3 . TRBV28 many CASSLLPSTDTQYF TGTGCCAGCAGTTTGTTGCCTAGCACAGATACGCAGTATTTT
TRBJ1-5 . TRBV10-3 many CAISPSEDQPQHF TGTGCCATCAGCCCCTCGGAGGATCAGCCCCAGCATTTT
TRBJ2-1 . TRBV24-1 . CATSDTLYNEQFF TGTGCCACCAGTGATACACTTTACAATGAGCAGTTCTTC
TRBJ1-2 . TRBV5-6 . CASSPYGQIYGYTF TGTGCCAGCAGCCCTTACGGACAGATCTATGGCTACACCTTC
TRBJ1-2 . TRBV28 few CASSPGRRVYGYTF TGTGCCAGCAGTCCCGGACGGCGGGTCTATGGCTACACCTTC
TRBJ2-4 . TRBV5-1 . CASSLERGPPGNIQYF TGCGCCAGCAGCTTGGAACGGGGGCCACCGGGAAACATTCAGTACTTC
TRBJ2-2 . TRBV18 . CASSPAVGNTGELFF TGTGCCAGCTCACCAGCGGTCGGGAACACCGGGGAGCTGTTTTTT
TRBJ2-7 TRBD2 TRBV5-1 . CASSRTSGSTYEQYF TGCGCCAGCAGCCGCACTAGCGGAAGTACCTACGAGCAGTACTTC
TRBJ2-3 TRBD1 TRBV7-2 . CASSSPGQGMNTQYF TGTGCCAGCAGCTCCCCGGGACAGGGAATGAATACGCAGTATTTT
TRBJ2-5 TRBD2 TRBV20-1 . CSDGTRKETQYF TGCAGTGACGGGACTAGAAAAGAGACCCAGTACTTC
TRBJ2-7 . TRBV12-5 few CASGFRPGRCYEQYF TGTGCTAGTGGTTTCCGCCCGGGACGATGCTACGAGCAGTACTTC
TRBJ1-1 . TRBV14 . CASSQSRVTEAFF TGTGCCAGCAGCCAGAGCAGGGTCACTGAAGCTTTCTTT
TRBJ2-3 . TRBV29-1 few CSVDGGEGSTDTQYF TGCAGCGTTGACGGTGGGGAAGGAAGCACAGATACGCAGTATTTT
TRBJ2-4 . TRBV2 . CASSEDFLAKNIQYF TGTGCCAGCAGTGAAGACTTCCTAGCCAAAAACATTCAGTACTTC
TRBJ2-1 . TRBV9 . CASSGFNEQFF TGTGCCAGCAGCGGGTTTAATGAGCAGTTCTTC
TRBJ1-1 . TRBV21-1 . CASISTPGEGYTEAFF TGTGCCAGCATATCGACCCCAGGCGAGGGCTACACTGAAGCTTTCTTT
TRBJ2-3 TRBD2 TRBV24-1 few CATSDTLAGGVQYF TGTGCCACCAGTGATACGCTAGCGGGGGGAGTGCAGTATTTT